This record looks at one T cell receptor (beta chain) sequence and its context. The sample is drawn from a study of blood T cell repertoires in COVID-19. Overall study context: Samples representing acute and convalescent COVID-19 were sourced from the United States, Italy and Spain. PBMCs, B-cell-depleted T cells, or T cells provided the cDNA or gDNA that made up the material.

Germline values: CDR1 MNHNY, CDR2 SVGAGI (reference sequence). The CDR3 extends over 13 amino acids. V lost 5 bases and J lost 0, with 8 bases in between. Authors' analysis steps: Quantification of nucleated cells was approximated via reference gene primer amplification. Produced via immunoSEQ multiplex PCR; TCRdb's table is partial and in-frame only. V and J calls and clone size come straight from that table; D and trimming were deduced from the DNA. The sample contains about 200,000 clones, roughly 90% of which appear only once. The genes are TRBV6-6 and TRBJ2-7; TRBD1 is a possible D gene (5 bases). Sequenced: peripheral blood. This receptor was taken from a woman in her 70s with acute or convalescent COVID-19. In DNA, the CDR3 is TGTGCCAGCAGTCGACAGTTCTCCTACGAGCAGTACTTC. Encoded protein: CASSRQFSYEQYF.